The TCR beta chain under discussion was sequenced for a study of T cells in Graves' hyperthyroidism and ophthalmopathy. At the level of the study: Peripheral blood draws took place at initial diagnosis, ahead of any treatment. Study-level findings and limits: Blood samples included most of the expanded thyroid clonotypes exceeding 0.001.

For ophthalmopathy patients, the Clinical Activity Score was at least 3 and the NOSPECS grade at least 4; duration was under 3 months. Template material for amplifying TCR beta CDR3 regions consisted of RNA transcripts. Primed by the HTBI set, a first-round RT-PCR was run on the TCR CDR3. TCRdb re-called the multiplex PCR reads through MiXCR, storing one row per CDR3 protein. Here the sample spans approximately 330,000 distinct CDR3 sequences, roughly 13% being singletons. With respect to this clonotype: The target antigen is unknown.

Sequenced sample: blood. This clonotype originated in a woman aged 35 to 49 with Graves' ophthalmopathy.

The CDR3 sequence: CSAPRQGESNEQFF. The CDR3 nucleotides are TGCAGTGCTCCGAGACAGGGGGAAAGCAATGAGCAGTTCTTC. This sequence joins TRBV20-1 and TRBJ2-1; TRBD1 agrees at 9 bases. The CDR3 is 14 residues long. Germline V gene data show CDR1 as DFQATT and CDR2 as SNEGSKA (reference sequence). V was pared by 5 bases and J by 6 bases, with 8 bases of the junction left unmatched.